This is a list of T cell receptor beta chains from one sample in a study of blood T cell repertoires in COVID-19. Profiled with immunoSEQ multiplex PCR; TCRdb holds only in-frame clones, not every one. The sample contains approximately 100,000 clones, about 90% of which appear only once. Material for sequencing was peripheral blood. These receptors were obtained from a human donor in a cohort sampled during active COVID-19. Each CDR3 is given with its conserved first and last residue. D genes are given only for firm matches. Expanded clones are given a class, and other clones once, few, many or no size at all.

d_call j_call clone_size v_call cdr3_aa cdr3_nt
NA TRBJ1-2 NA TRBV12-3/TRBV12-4 CASSFGTAYGYTF TGTGCCAGCAGTTTTGGAACAGCTTATGGCTACACCTTC
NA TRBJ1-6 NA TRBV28 CASSFRHDSSPLHF TGTGCCAGCAGTTTCAGACACGACAGTTCACCCCTCCACTTT
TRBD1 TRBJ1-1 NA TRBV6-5 CASSYASTGVYTEAFF TGTGCCAGCAGTTACGCCTCGACAGGGGTCTACACTGAAGCTTTCTTT
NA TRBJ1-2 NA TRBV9 CPSSVAGQIGGGYTF TGTCCCAGCAGCGTAGCTGGACAGATCGGGGGGGGCTACACCTTC
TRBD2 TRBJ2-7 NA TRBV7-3 CASSLTKTSVYEQYF TGTGCCAGCAGCTTAACAAAGACTAGCGTTTACGAGCAGTACTTC
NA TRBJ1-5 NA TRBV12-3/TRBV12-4 CASSKTGEQPQHF TGTGCCAGCAGCAAGACAGGAGAGCAGCCCCAGCATTTT
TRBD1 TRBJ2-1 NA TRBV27 CASSSPLGTGRLWFF TGTGCCAGCAGTTCCCCCTTGGGGACAGGGAGGCTATGGTTCTTC
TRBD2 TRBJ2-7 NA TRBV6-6 CASRGGAGDKYF TGTGCCAGCAGGGGAGGGGCGGGAGATAAGTACTTC
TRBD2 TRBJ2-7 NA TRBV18 CASSLTTRTSGNVEQYF TGTGCCAGCTCACTAACTACCCGGACTAGCGGGAATGTTGAGCAGTACTTC
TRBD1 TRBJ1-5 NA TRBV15 CATRDQESGGLFNQPQHF TGTGCCACCAGGGATCAGGAGTCAGGGGGGTTGTTCAATCAGCCCCAGCATTTT
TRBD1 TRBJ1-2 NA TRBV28 CASRTGTGIYGYTF TGTGCCAGCAGAACCGGGACAGGGATTTATGGCTACACCTTC
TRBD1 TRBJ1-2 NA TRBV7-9 CASSSDRGPYGYTF TGTGCCAGCAGCTCCGACAGGGGCCCCTATGGCTACACCTTC
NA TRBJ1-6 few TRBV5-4 CASSLEEGLGSPLHF TGTGCCAGCAGCTTGGAGGAGGGGCTGGGTTCACCCCTCCACTTT
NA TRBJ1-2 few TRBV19 CASSIVSLGQTPYGYTF TGTGCCAGTAGTATAGTTTCGCTCGGACAGACTCCATATGGCTACACCTTC
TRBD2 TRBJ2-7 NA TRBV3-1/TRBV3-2 CASSQVSGTSSYEQYF TGTGCCAGCAGCCAGGTTAGCGGGACCTCCTCCTACGAGCAGTACTTC
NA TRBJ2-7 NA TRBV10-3 CAILDRTYEQYF TGTGCCATCTTGGACAGAACCTACGAGCAGTACTTC
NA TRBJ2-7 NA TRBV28 CASSRQAGNPHEQYF TGTGCCAGCAGTCGACAAGCAGGGAACCCCCACGAGCAGTACTTC
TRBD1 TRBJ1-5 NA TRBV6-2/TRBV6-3 CASSWTGTGGQPQHF TGTGCCAGCAGTTGGACAGGGACAGGAGGGCAGCCCCAGCATTTT
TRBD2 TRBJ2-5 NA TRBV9 CASSYKTSRETQYF TGTGCCAGCAGCTACAAGACTAGCCGGGAGACCCAGTACTTC
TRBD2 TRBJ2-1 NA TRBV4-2 CASSQEGLTSGGLYNEQFF TGTGCCAGCAGCCAAGAGGGTCTTACTAGCGGGGGGTTGTACAATGAGCAGTTCTTC
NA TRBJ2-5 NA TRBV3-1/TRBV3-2 CASSQEGETQYF TGTGCCAGCAGCCAAGAGGGCGAGACCCAGTACTTC
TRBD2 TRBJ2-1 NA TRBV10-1 CASSELNGRSSYNEQFF TGCGCCAGCAGTGAACTTAACGGGAGGAGCTCCTACAATGAGCAGTTCTTC
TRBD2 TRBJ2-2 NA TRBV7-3 CASSSGLAGELFF TGTGCCAGCAGCTCGGGACTAGCGGGGGAGCTGTTTTTT
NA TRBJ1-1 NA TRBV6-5 CASLGRTEAFF TGTGCCAGCTTGGGGCGGACTGAAGCTTTCTTT
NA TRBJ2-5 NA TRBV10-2 CASKGDLRRGNVETQYF TGCGCCAGCAAAGGGGATTTAAGGCGGGGAAATGTGGAGACCCAGTACTTC
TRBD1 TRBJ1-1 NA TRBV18 CASSPNTGGTWTEAFF TGTGCCAGCTCACCTAATACAGGGGGCACTTGGACTGAAGCTTTCTTT
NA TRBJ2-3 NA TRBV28 CASSFTPTTDGRTDTQYF TGTGCCAGCAGTTTTACCCCTACGACAGACGGACGCACAGATACGCAGTATTTT